Listed here are 22 T cell receptor beta chains from one sample, sequenced in a study of T cell changes during pregnancy in multiple sclerosis. Clones were sequenced by immunoSEQ multiplex PCR, and TCRdb holds only the in-frame ones, with some missing. Here the sample spans approximately 25,000 clones, 88% being singletons. This sample comprised CD8+ T cells from peripheral blood mononuclear cells, obtained in the second trimester of pregnancy. Every receptor here comes from a female donor with multiple sclerosis, enrolled in a pregnancy study.

The chain links TRBV10-2 to TRBJ2-3; no clear D gene. The CDR3 is made up of 15 amino acids. Germline V CDR1 and CDR2: WSHSY, SAAADI. V lost 6 bases and J lost 0, with 13 bases in between. CDR3 nucleotides: TGCGCCAGCAGCCCGGCTGGGCTTAGCACAGATACGCAGTATTTT. Residues: CASSPAGLSTDTQYF.

About this clone itself: The same CDR3 is also encoded by other DNA sequences in this sample. V is TRBV6-1 and J is TRBJ1-6, with D perhaps TRBD1 (5 bases). From germline, CDR1 is MNHNS and CDR2 SASEGT. This CDR3 comprises 15 residues. V lost 0 bases, J lost 6 bases, and 9 bases lay in between. The CDR3 DNA is TGTGCCAGCAGTGAAGCTGGGGGAGGTAATTCACCCCTCCACTTT. Protein: CASSEAGGGNSPLHF.

V gene TRBV21-1 combines with J gene TRBJ2-2; the D call of TRBD2 is as the table states it, not checked on the DNA. TRBV21-1 is described as a pseudogene. This CDR3 contains 17 residues. The DNA of the CDR3 is TGTGCCAGCAGCAAAATGGAGGGGCCCGAAAACACCGGGGAGCTGTTTTTT. This sequence encodes CASSKMEGPENTGELFF.

This chain uses TRBV7-9 with TRBJ1-1; D is unresolved. The germline CDR1 and CDR2 sequences are SEHNR and FQNEAQ (reference sequence). Trimming pared 4 bases from V and 3 bases from J, leaving 24 bases between. The CDR3 consists of 18 residues. CDR3 amino acids: CASSSAAGRSGKDTEAFF. In DNA form, the CDR3 reads TGTGCCAGCAGCTCAGCTGCCGGTAGGTCGGGGAAGGACACTGAAGCTTTCTTT.

V usage is TRBV6-6 and J usage is TRBJ1-5, with D unclear. The CDR3 contains 13 residues. Germline values: CDR1 MNHNY, CDR2 SVGAGI (reference sequence). With 2 bases removed from V and 7 bases from J, the gap between germline ends came to 9 bases. CDR3 sequence reads: CASSYLIGQPQHF. The CDR3 DNA is TGTGCCAGCAGTTACCTTATCGGGCAGCCCCAGCATTTT.

The chain joins TRBV6-1 to TRBJ1-1; 7 nucleotides match TRBD1. This CDR3 contains 16 residues. CDR1 MNHNS and CDR2 SASEGT come from the germline V gene. The V segment lost 3 bases and the J segment 5 bases; nucleotides outside the gene matches: 12. CDR3 nucleotides: TGTGCCAGCAGTGACCTGAAGGGGGCAGGGTTGACTGAAGCTTTCTTT. It specifies CASSDLKGAGLTEAFF.

The V call is TRBV27, the J call TRBJ2-5; the D is unclear. Germline V gene data show CDR1 as MNHEY and CDR2 as SMNVEV (reference sequence). The CDR3 consists of 14 residues. V dropped 5 bases and J dropped 5 bases, with 15 bases sitting between them. The CDR3 DNA reads as TGTGCCAGCAGTATAGACCCCGCCGGGGAGACCCAGTACTTC. Translating gives CASSIDPAGETQYF.

V and J are TRBV9 and TRBJ2-7; D is possibly TRBD2 (5 bases). The V end was cut by 4 bases, the J end by 7 bases, with 18 bases between. The germline V gene has CDR1 SGDLS and CDR2 YYNGEE. The CDR3 runs 14 residues. CDR3 nucleotide sequence: TGTGCCAGCAGCCCGAGGGTGAGCGTTAAAGAGCAGTACTTC. This encodes CASSPRVSVKEQYF.

The chain is built from TRBV12-1 and TRBJ2-1; the tabulated D call, TRBD2, remains unverified against the DNA. TRBV12-1 is recorded as a pseudogene. The CDR3 is 14 amino acids. Here the CDR3 DNA reads TGTGCCAGCAGCTCTAGCGGGGGGGTCAATGAGCAGTTCTTC. Residues: CASSSSGGVNEQFF.

The V call is TRBV6-4, the J call TRBJ2-3; 11 nucleotides align to TRBD2. Looked up from germline, CDR1 is MRHNA and CDR2 is SNTAGT. V gave up 5 bases and J gave up 5 bases; unmatched junction bases: 3. This CDR3 is built from 14 residues. The CDR3: CASSRSGGEDTQYF. As DNA, the CDR3 is TGTGCCAGCAGTCGTAGCGGGGGGGAAGATACGCAGTATTTT.

V is TRBV27 and J is TRBJ1-6; D is unclear. V dropped 1 base and J dropped 4 bases, with 5 bases sitting between them. CDR3 length: 14 amino acids. Germline V lookup: CDR1 MNHEY, CDR2 SMNVEV (reference sequence). CDR3 residues: CASSLLQYNSPLHF. CDR3 sequence (DNA): TGTGCCAGCAGTTTATTACAGTATAATTCACCCCTCCACTTT.

V usage is TRBV6-4 and J usage is TRBJ2-1; possible D gene TRBD1, 5 bases. The CDR3 is 15 amino acids. V was pared by 2 bases and J by 3 bases, with 11 bases between. Germline-derived CDR1 and CDR2 are MRHNA and SNTAGT. CDR3 in DNA: TGTGCCAGCAGTGACGGTGACAGAGACTACAATGAGCAGTTCTTC. Its protein product is CASSDGDRDYNEQFF.

V gene TRBV7-2 combines with J gene TRBJ1-2, with a weak D call TRBD1 (6 bases). This CDR3 has 15 residues. Germline CDR1 SGHTA, CDR2 FQGNSA. Trimming shortened V by 5 bases and J by 8 bases, and 21 bases separated the two germline ends. The CDR3 sequence is CASSLMQGPKEGYTF. DNA of the CDR3: TGTGCCAGCAGCCTAATGCAGGGGCCTAAAGAGGGCTACACCTTC.

The rearrangement joins TRBV10-3 to TRBJ2-1, with a possible D match to TRBD1 (6 bases). V was pared by 5 bases and J by 4 bases, with 18 bases between. This CDR3 comprises 16 residues. The germline gives CDR1 ENHRY, CDR2 SYGVKD. The CDR3 region is CAISTPRPGDYNEQFF. The CDR3 nucleotides are TGTGCCATCAGTACACCGCGGCCAGGGGATTACAATGAGCAGTTCTTC.

This clone was detected only once. The chain joins TRBV5-1 to TRBJ2-7, with a weak D call TRBD2 (5 bases). Germline CDR1 is SGHRS and CDR2 is YFSETQ. This CDR3 region has 14 residues. The V and J ends lost 2 bases and 2 bases respectively, with 11 bases between them. DNA for the CDR3: TGCGCCAGCAGCTTAGCCGGGGATGCCTACGAGCAGTACTTC. It yields the protein CASSLAGDAYEQYF.

The chain recombines TRBV21-1 with TRBJ1-1; TRBD1 is the table's D call, not checked against the DNA. TRBV21-1 is a recognized pseudogene. CDR3 size: 16 residues. DNA of the CDR3: TGTGCCAGCAGTCCCCGAAGGGGGCGGATGAACACTGAAGCTTTCTTT. It specifies CASSPRRGRMNTEAFF.

The table lists this clone with a few counts. Other DNA sequences in this specimen translate into the identical CDR3. J is TRBJ2-7 and V is TRBV4-1; D gene ambiguous. The V end lost 8 bases, the J end lost 0 bases, and 17 bases lay between the germline ends. The CDR3 runs to 15 residues. Germline values: CDR1 MGHRA, CDR2 YSYEKL. The CDR3 nucleotides read TGCGCCAGCGCCGTCGGTCCTATCGACTCCTACGAGCAGTACTTC. This translates into CASAVGPIDSYEQYF.

On this clone itself: The sample holds other DNA sequences that translate to the same CDR3. V gene TRBV11-2 combines with J gene TRBJ2-1, with 7 bases matching TRBD2. Losses at the gene ends were 0 bases for V and 1 base for J; bases not matched to a gene: 0. Germline V lookup: CDR1 SGHAT, CDR2 FQNNGV. The CDR3 runs 15 residues. CDR3 nucleotide sequence: TGTGCCAGCAGCTTAGAGGGGGGGTCCTACAATGAGCAGTTCTTC. Residues: CASSLEGGSYNEQFF.

The chain combines TRBV16 with TRBJ1-2, with D maybe TRBD1 (5 bases). Trimming pared 0 bases from V and 6 bases from J, leaving 11 bases between. Germline assignment: CDR1 KGHSY and CDR2 FQNENV. This CDR3 has 14 amino acids. The CDR3 loop reads CASSQSRGTDGYTF. The CDR3 nucleotides are TGTGCCAGCAGCCAATCTCGCGGGACGGATGGCTACACCTTC. Together with reference TRBV16 and TRBJ1-2, the CDR3 gives the full variable domain: GEEVAQTPKHLVRGEGQKAKLYCAPIKGHSYVFWYQQVLKNEFKFLISFQNENVFDETGMPKERFSAKCLPNSPCSLEIQATKLEDSAVYFCASSQSRGTDGYTFGSGTRLTVV.

V is TRBV7-9 and J is TRBJ2-2, with 10 bases that match TRBD1. With 4 bases clipped from V and 5 bases from J, the junction kept 7 bases outside the gene matches. The CDR3 spans 16 residues. Germline CDR1 is SEHNR and CDR2 is FQNEAQ (reference sequence). The CDR3 sequence is CASSSDRDRGTGELFF. The DNA for the CDR3 is TGTGCCAGCAGCTCCGACCGGGACAGGGGAACCGGGGAGCTGTTTTTT.

This chain connects TRBV2 to TRBJ2-7; TRBD1 might be the D (5 bases). Germline V gene lookup returns CDR1 SNHLY and CDR2 FYNNEI. Trimming cost V 3 bases and J 4 bases, with 13 bases left between them. The CDR3 covers 14 residues. CDR3 loop: CASSDQGNLYEQYF. The CDR3 DNA reads as TGTGCCAGCAGTGACCAGGGCAACTTATACGAGCAGTACTTC.

V and J are TRBV9 and TRBJ2-2; 7 bases are shared with TRBD2. With V trimmed by 0 bases and J by 0 bases, 5 bases remained unmatched. From germline, CDR1 is SGDLS and CDR2 YYNGEE. The CDR3 is 17 amino acids. Here the CDR3 reads CASSVVAGESNTGELFF. The CDR3 DNA reads as TGTGCCAGCAGCGTAGTCGCGGGGGAGTCGAACACCGGGGAGCTGTTTTTT. Complete variable domain (other parts from reference TRBV9 and TRBJ2-2): DSGVTQTPKHLITATGQRVTLRCSPRSGDLSVYWYQQSLDQGLQFLIQYYNGEERAKGNILERFSAQQFPDLHSELNLSSLELGDSALYFCASSVVAGESNTGELFFGEGSRLTVL.